The rows below give T cell receptor beta chains drawn from one sample of a study of blood T cell repertoires in COVID-19. Profiled with immunoSEQ multiplex PCR; TCRdb holds only in-frame clones, not every one. Of 150,000 to 250,000 clones listed, roughly 87% are singletons. Sequencing was performed on PBMCs or T cells enriched from blood (not recorded which). The receptors originated from a woman between 25 and 40 years old who had recovered from COVID-19. Both conserved end residues are part of each CDR3. A D gene is named only where the DNA matches it firmly. The size entry is marked missing in some rows and otherwise reads once, few, many or a size class.

D: NA
J: TRBJ1-1
size: NA
V: TRBV14
length: 12
CDR3: CASSQVFAEAFF
DNA: TGTGCCAGCAGCCAAGTTTTCGCTGAAGCTTTCTTT

D: TRBD2
J: TRBJ2-3
size: once
V: TRBV5-1
length: 18
CDR3: CASSLQGTSGGAPDTQYF
DNA: TGCGCCAGCAGCTTGCAGGGGACTAGCGGGGGGGCACCGGATACGCAGTATTTT

D: NA
J: TRBJ1-2
size: NA
V: TRBV6-5
length: 13
CDR3: CASTWGDHYGYTF
DNA: TGTGCCAGCACCTGGGGGGACCACTATGGCTACACCTTC

D: NA
J: TRBJ2-1
size: few
V: TRBV6-2/TRBV6-3
length: 14
CDR3: CASSRQGGINEQFF
DNA: TGTGCCAGCAGTAGGCAGGGTGGTATCAATGAGCAGTTCTTC

D: NA
J: TRBJ2-6
size: NA
V: TRBV15
length: 16
CDR3: CATSSGDTSGANVLTF
DNA: TGTGCCACCAGCAGCGGGGATACCTCTGGGGCCAACGTCCTGACTTTC

D: NA
J: TRBJ1-5
size: NA
V: TRBV15
length: 15
CDR3: CATSRAAGGNQPQHF
DNA: TGTGCCACCAGCAGAGCCGCAGGGGGCAATCAGCCCCAGCATTTT

D: TRBD2
J: TRBJ2-3
size: few
V: TRBV7-2
length: 13
CDR3: CASAGGVADTQYF
DNA: TGTGCCAGCGCGGGGGGGGTGGCAGATACGCAGTATTTT

D: TRBD2
J: TRBJ2-1
size: NA
V: TRBV5-1
length: 16
CDR3: CASSLVASGAYNEQFF
DNA: TGCGCCAGCAGCTTGGTGGCTAGCGGGGCCTACAATGAGCAGTTCTTC

D: NA
J: TRBJ1-5
size: once
V: TRBV27
length: 14
CDR3: CASSLSGGILPQHF
DNA: TGTGCCAGCAGTTTATCAGGGGGTATTCTGCCCCAGCATTTT

D: NA
J: TRBJ1-2
size: few
V: TRBV7-2
length: 17
CDR3: CASSLSPQKHPSYGYTF
DNA: TGTGCCAGCAGCTTGAGCCCTCAAAAACACCCTAGCTATGGCTACACCTTC

D: TRBD1
J: TRBJ2-1
size: NA
V: TRBV5-1
length: 16
CDR3: CASSLTGQDSYNEQFF
DNA: TGCGCCAGCAGCTTGACGGGACAGGACTCCTACAATGAGCAGTTCTTC

D: NA
J: TRBJ1-2
size: NA
V: TRBV9
length: 12
CDR3: CASSVGTEGYTF
DNA: TGTGCCAGCAGCGTAGGAACAGAAGGCTACACCTTC

D: TRBD1
J: TRBJ2-1
size: NA
V: TRBV5-6
length: 17
CDR3: CASSLLGTQGAYNEQFF
DNA: TGTGCCAGCAGCTTGTTAGGTACACAGGGGGCCTACAATGAGCAGTTCTTC

D: TRBD2
J: TRBJ2-2
size: NA
V: TRBV6-5
length: 15
CDR3: CASRGLAGPTGELFF
DNA: TGTGCCAGCAGGGGACTAGCGGGACCGACCGGGGAGCTGTTTTTT

D: TRBD1
J: TRBJ1-2
size: NA
V: TRBV6-4
length: 15
CDR3: CASRENRGAAYGYTF
DNA: TGTGCCAGCAGGGAGAACAGGGGGGCTGCCTATGGCTACACCTTC

D: NA
J: TRBJ1-1
size: NA
V: TRBV29-1
length: 10
CDR3: CSVAYTEAFF
DNA: TGCAGCGTTGCTTACACTGAAGCTTTCTTT

D: NA
J: TRBJ2-7
size: NA
V: TRBV3-1/TRBV3-2
length: 12
CDR3: CASSQDGAEQYF
DNA: TGTGCCAGCAGCCAAGATGGGGCAGAGCAGTACTTC

D: TRBD1
J: TRBJ1-1
size: NA
V: TRBV12-3/TRBV12-4
length: 13
CDR3: CASSSTGQGEAFF
DNA: TGTGCCAGCAGTTCGACAGGGCAGGGTGAAGCTTTCTTT

D: NA
J: TRBJ1-4
size: NA
V: TRBV10-3
length: 15
CDR3: CAISPGEGDLEKLFF
DNA: TGTGCCATCAGCCCGGGCGAGGGTGATCTCGAAAAACTGTTTTTT

D: NA
J: TRBJ2-1
size: NA
V: TRBV28
length: 16
CDR3: CASSLGGSLQGDEQFF
DNA: TGTGCCAGCAGCCTCGGGGGTTCCCTCCAAGGGGATGAGCAGTTCTTC

D: NA
J: TRBJ2-2
size: NA
V: TRBV27
length: 16
CDR3: CASSPSRVKDTGELFF
DNA: TGTGCCAGCAGCCCCTCGCGGGTAAAGGACACCGGGGAGCTGTTTTTT

D: NA
J: TRBJ2-7
size: NA
V: TRBV6-5
length: 13
CDR3: CASSIQGSYEQYF
DNA: TGTGCCAGCAGTATACAGGGATCCTACGAGCAGTACTTC